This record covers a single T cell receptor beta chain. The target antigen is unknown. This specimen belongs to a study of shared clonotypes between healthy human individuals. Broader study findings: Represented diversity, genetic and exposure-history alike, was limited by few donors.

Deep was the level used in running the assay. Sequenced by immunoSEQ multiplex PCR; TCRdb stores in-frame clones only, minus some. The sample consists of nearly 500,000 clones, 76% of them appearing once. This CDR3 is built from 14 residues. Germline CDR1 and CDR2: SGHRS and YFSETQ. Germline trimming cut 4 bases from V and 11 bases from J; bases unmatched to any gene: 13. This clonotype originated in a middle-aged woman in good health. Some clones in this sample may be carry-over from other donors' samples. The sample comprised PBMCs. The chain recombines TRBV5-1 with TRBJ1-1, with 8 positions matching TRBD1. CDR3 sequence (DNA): TGCGCCAGCAGCCTAGACCGGGACAGGTTTGAGGCTTTCTTT. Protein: CASSLDRDRFEAFF.